This TCR beta chain was sequenced in a study of regulatory T cells in long-lasting Graves disease. V was shortened by 7 bases and J by 0 bases, with 12 bases between the two germline ends. Germline CDR1 reads SGHNT; CDR2 reads YENEEA. The CDR3 is 14 amino acids. Time point noted: newly diagnosed GD, antithyroid drugs for less than 3 months. Preparation of the TCR library used RNA extracted from PBMCs. Arm-PCR with iRepertoire HTBI primers amplified the CDR3 regions for these TCR beta libraries. TCRdb reanalysed the multiplex PCR reads using MiXCR and keeps one entry per CDR3 protein. The data contain 500,000 or so distinct CDR3 sequences, around 15% of them singletons. Many counts were recorded for this clonotype. These data were likewise used in another study, on T cells in Graves' hyperthyroidism and ophthalmopathy.

J is TRBJ1-1 and V is TRBV11-3; TRBD1 might be the D (6 bases). The sequencing used peripheral blood mononuclear cells (PBMCs), collected at new diagnosis, from a patient treated with antithyroid drugs. The TCR sequence derives from a middle-aged man with Graves disease. The CDR3 here is CASNKGHLNTEAFF. CDR3 DNA: TGTGCCAGCAACAAGGGACATCTGAACACTGAAGCTTTCTTT.